The 16 T cell receptor beta chains presented below share a single source sample, sequenced in a study of CD8 T cells in ankylosing spondylitis. TCRdb recomputed calls from the 5' RACE reads with MiXCR, one row per CDR3 protein. The sample lists a few hundred thousand distinct CDR3 sequences, 15% to 20% occurring once. Sequencing was done on a sample of blood, either unsorted or a sorted T cell fraction (not recorded which). The receptors here all came from a male donor with ankylosing spondylitis or in good health (not recorded which).

This clonotype turned up a few times. The chain links TRBV29-1 to TRBJ2-7; D might be TRBD1 (6 bases). The CDR3 has 14 amino acids. CDR1 is SQVTM and CDR2 is ANQGSEA in the germline V gene. Trimming shortened V by 8 bases and J by 5 bases, and 22 bases separated the two germline ends. The CDR3 sequence: CSIRQGRQKDEQYF. The CDR3 coding sequence is TGCAGCATAAGGCAGGGGCGCCAGAAGGACGAGCAGTACTTC.

V and J are TRBV10-3 and TRBJ2-7, with 11 bases lining up with TRBD1. Germline V gene data show CDR1 as ENHRY and CDR2 as SYGVKD. The CDR3 is 13 amino acids. With 7 bases clipped from V and 5 bases from J, the junction kept 4 bases outside the gene matches. DNA for the CDR3: TGTGCCATCATAGGACAGGGGGCCCACGAGCAGTACTTC. Translated, it gives CAIIGQGAHEQYF.

The CDR3, as DNA: TGCAGCGTAGAGGCAGGGGGAACGGACAATGAGCAGTTCTTC. It is translated as CSVEAGGTDNEQFF. The V gene is TRBV29-1, the J gene TRBJ2-1, with TRBD1 matching 7 bases. The CDR3 has 14 residues. V trimming: 6 bases; J trimming: 5 bases; junction bases outside the gene matches: 10. Germline V CDR1 and CDR2: SQVTM, ANQGSEA.

There are a few counts of this clonotype. This rearrangement joins TRBV12-3 or TRBV12-4 to TRBJ2-5; 13 nucleotides agree with TRBD2. This CDR3 has 16 amino acids. V dropped 6 bases and J dropped 4; count of bases not matched to a gene: 8. DNA for the CDR3: TGTGCCAGCAGAACTAGCGGGAGGGCCGGGGGAGAGACCCAGTACTTC. It is translated as CASRTSGRAGGETQYF.

The chain employs TRBV29-1 and TRBJ2-3; 15 bases match TRBD2. The CDR3 extends over 15 amino acids. From germline, CDR1 is SQVTM and CDR2 ANQGSEA. V lost 6 bases, J lost 3 bases, and 4 bases stayed unmatched. The CDR3 DNA follows: TGCAGCGTGGAGGGACTAGCGGGAGGAACAGATACGCAGTATTTT. This gives the protein CSVEGLAGGTDTQYF.

The chain recombines TRBV12-3 or TRBV12-4 with TRBJ2-1; D is perhaps TRBD2 (5 bases). The CDR3 totals 15 residues. V lost 4 bases to trimming and J lost 9 bases, with 19 bases between them. DNA of the CDR3: TGTGCCAGCAGTTCCGGCGTGGGAGATTATGGTGAGCAGTTCTTC. This translates into CASSSGVGDYGEQFF.

This clonotype has a handful of counts. V is TRBV29-1 and J is TRBJ2-3; maybe TRBD2 (5 bases). The CDR3 sequence is 13 residues long. Germline values: CDR1 SQVTM, CDR2 ANQGSEA. The ends were cut back, 5 bases at V and 1 base at J, with 10 bases in the middle. The CDR3 spells CSVRPRGTDTQYF. CDR3 sequence (DNA): TGCAGCGTTCGACCGCGGGGCACAGATACGCAGTATTTT.

The rearrangement joins TRBV4-1 to TRBJ2-3; the match to TRBD2 covers 13 bases. Looked up from germline, CDR1 is MGHRA and CDR2 is YSYEKL. This CDR3 spans 17 amino acids. The V segment lost 1 base and the J segment 6 bases; nucleotides outside the gene matches: 7. CDR3 sequence (DNA): TGCGCCAGCAGCCAAGGACTAGCGGGAGGACAGACGGATACGCAGTATTTT. As protein: CASSQGLAGGQTDTQYF.

There are a few counts of this clonotype. The rearrangement uses TRBV6-5 and TRBJ2-6; a possible D gene is TRBD2 (6 bases). The CDR3 runs 19 residues. Germline CDR1 and CDR2: MNHEY and SVGAGI. The ends were cut back, 0 bases at V and 0 bases at J, with 15 bases in the middle. The CDR3 sequence is CASSYSIGQDYSGANVLTF. The CDR3 DNA reads TGTGCCAGCAGTTACTCGATTGGGCAGGACTACTCTGGGGCCAACGTCCTGACTTTC.

This clonotype has ten or more counts. This chain connects TRBV5-6 to TRBJ2-7; no firm D call. This CDR3 has 13 amino acids. V was trimmed by 2 bases and J by 0 bases, leaving 6 bases between them. The V gene's germline CDR1 is SGHDT and CDR2 YYEEEE. Here the CDR3 reads CASSLDNSYEQYF. The CDR3 bases are TGTGCCAGCAGCTTAGACAACTCCTACGAGCAGTACTTC.

In its sample, this clonotype was seen a few times. The rearrangement links TRBV5-5 to TRBJ2-2; weak D call: TRBD1 (7 bases). V shed 2 bases and J shed 3 bases, with 14 bases lying between them. CDR1 and CDR2 from the germline V gene are SGHKS and YYEKEE (reference sequence). CDR3 length equals 16 residues. The CDR3 DNA reads TGTGCCAGCAGCTTTCGGAGCAGGGGGGACACCGGGGAGCTGTTTTTT. Translated: CASSFRSRGDTGELFF.

This clonotype was seen ten or more times. This chain joins TRBV12-3 or TRBV12-4 and TRBJ2-3; D gene uncertain. V was trimmed by 3 bases and J by 0 bases, leaving 10 bases between them. There are 15 residues in the CDR3. DNA of the CDR3: TGTGCCAGCAGTTTTCGGCCGTCGAGCACAGATACGCAGTATTTT. Protein sequence: CASSFRPSSTDTQYF.

This chain uses TRBV2 with TRBJ2-1, with D unresolved. This CDR3 spans 14 amino acids. Per the germline V gene, CDR1 is SNHLY and CDR2 is FYNNEI. V was pared by 3 bases and J by 5 bases, with 11 bases between. The chain's CDR3 is CASSDWGFNNEQFF. DNA for the CDR3: TGTGCCAGCAGTGATTGGGGATTCAACAATGAGCAGTTCTTC.

This clonotype occurred many times. This chain joins TRBV7-2 and TRBJ2-1, with D uncertain. With 4 bases removed from V and 9 bases from J, the gap between germline ends came to 13 bases. The CDR3 sequence is 13 residues long. Looked up from germline, CDR1 is SGHTA and CDR2 is FQGNSA. CDR3 amino acids: CASSYGPRIEQFF. The CDR3 region has the DNA TGTGCCAGCAGCTACGGGCCCAGGATTGAGCAGTTCTTC.

The rearrangement uses TRBV7-9 and TRBJ2-7, with 8 bases that match TRBD1. With V trimmed by 1 base and J by 3 bases, 8 bases remained unmatched. The CDR3 is 16 amino acids. Germline CDR1 SEHNR, CDR2 FQNEAQ (reference sequence). The CDR3 DNA is TGTGCCAGCAGCTTAGGGCAGGGGGCGCTGGGCTACGAGCAGTACTTC. Translation: CASSLGQGALGYEQYF.

This clonotype was seen only once. This chain joins TRBV19 and TRBJ2-5; 14 bases align to TRBD2. Germline values: CDR1 LNHDA, CDR2 SQIVND (reference sequence). The CDR3 length is 15 residues. V shed 3 bases and J 5 bases; nucleotides not matched to a gene: 2. The chain's CDR3 is CASSIGLAGGETQYF. In DNA, the CDR3 is TGTGCCAGTAGTATTGGACTAGCGGGAGGTGAGACCCAGTACTTC.